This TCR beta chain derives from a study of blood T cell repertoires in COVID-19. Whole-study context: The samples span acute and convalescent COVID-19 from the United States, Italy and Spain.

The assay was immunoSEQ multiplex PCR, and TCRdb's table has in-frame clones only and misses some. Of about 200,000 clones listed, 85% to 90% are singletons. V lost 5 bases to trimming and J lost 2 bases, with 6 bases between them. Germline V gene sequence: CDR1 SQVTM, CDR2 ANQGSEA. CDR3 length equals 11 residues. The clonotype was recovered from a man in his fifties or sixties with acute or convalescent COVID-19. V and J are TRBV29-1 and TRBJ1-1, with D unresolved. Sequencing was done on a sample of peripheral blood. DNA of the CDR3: TGCAGCGTTAGAGGAAACACTGAAGCTTTCTTT. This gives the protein CSVRGNTEAFF.